One sample yielded the 8 T cell receptor beta chains listed below, sequenced in a study of cytomegalovirus exposure and HLA in healthy donors. The PCR ran on 60 Vbeta and 13 Jbeta primers. Assay used: immunoSEQ multiplex PCR; TCRdb lists only in-frame clones, some missing. The sample yields tens of thousands of clones, around two thirds seen once. The sequenced sample was PBMCs. The receptors here all came from a man aged 30-40 years in good health and CMV-seronegative.

The chain carries TRBV7-9 and TRBJ1-5; D unclear. The CDR3 is made up of 14 amino acids. The ends were cut back, 3 bases at V and 4 bases at J, with 10 bases in the middle. Per germline, CDR1 SEHNR and CDR2 FQNEAQ (reference sequence). The CDR3 nucleotides read TGTGCCAGCAGCTTCGCGATGAAGAATCAGCCCCAGCATTTT. It is translated as CASSFAMKNQPQHF.

This chain uses TRBV6-6 with TRBJ2-7, with 9 bases matching TRBD1. CDR3 length equals 16 residues. Germline CDR1 MNHNY, CDR2 SVGAGI (reference sequence). Trimming took 0 bases from V and 2 from J; bases not matched to a gene: 5. The CDR3 loop reads CASSYSPGQGTYEQYF. For the CDR3, the DNA is TGTGCCAGCAGTTACTCCCCGGGACAGGGAACCTACGAGCAGTACTTC.

The chain joins TRBV5-1 to TRBJ2-1; possibly TRBD1 for D (7 bases). This CDR3 region has 14 residues. Deletions cut 3 bases from V and 8 bases from J, with 15 bases between. Looked up from germline, CDR1 is SGHRS and CDR2 is YFSETQ. The CDR3 protein is CASSWADREDEQFF. DNA of the CDR3: TGCGCCAGCAGCTGGGCCGACAGGGAGGATGAGCAGTTCTTC.

The V call is TRBV19, the J call TRBJ2-7; 7 positions agree with TRBD1. CDR3 length: 13 residues. V was clipped by 6 bases and J by 2 bases; unmatched bases: 4. Germline V gene data show CDR1 as LNHDA and CDR2 as SQIVND (reference sequence). The CDR3 sequence is CASSRDRTYEQYF. The CDR3 DNA follows: TGTGCCAGTAGCAGGGACAGAACCTACGAGCAGTACTTC.

CDR3 nucleotide sequence: TGTGCCAGCAGCAAAAGGGAGGTACGGGAAAAACTGTTTTTT. Translating it yields CASSKREVREKLFF. This chain joins TRBV5-5 and TRBJ1-4; unclear D gene. V lost 4 bases to trimming and J lost 8 bases, with 15 bases between them. The CDR3 has 14 amino acids. Germline V CDR1 and CDR2: SGHKS, YYEKEE (reference sequence).

The rearrangement uses TRBV9 and TRBJ1-2, with TRBD1 matching over 9 bases. Losses at the gene ends were 0 bases for V and 7 bases for J; bases not matched to a gene: 13. The CDR3 is 17 residues long. Germline V CDR1 and CDR2: SGDLS, YYNGEE. The CDR3 nucleotides read TGTGCCAGCAGCGTAGCTACGGAACCGGGACAGGGACTTGGCTACACCTTC. Translation gives CASSVATEPGQGLGYTF. The variable domain in full, completed from reference TRBV9 and TRBJ1-2, reads DSGVTQTPKHLITATGQRVTLRCSPRSGDLSVYWYQQSLDQGLQFLIQYYNGEERAKGNILERFSAQQFPDLHSELNLSSLELGDSALYFCASSVATEPGQGLGYTFGSGTRLTVV.

The chain uses TRBV2 and TRBJ1-4; D unclear. V was trimmed by 4 bases and J by 8 bases, leaving 8 bases between them. CDR3 length equals 12 residues. CDR1 and CDR2 from the germline V gene are SNHLY and FYNNEI. The CDR3 sequence: CASSAGEEKLFF. The CDR3 nucleotides are TGTGCCAGCAGTGCTGGGGAGGAAAAACTGTTTTTT. The entire variable domain, with the rest obtained from reference TRBV2 and TRBJ1-4, is as follows: EPEVTQTPSHQVTQMGQEVILRCVPISNHLYFYWYRQILGQKVEFLVSFYNNEISEKSEIFDDQFSVERPDGSNFTLKIRSTKLEDSAMYFCASSAGEEKLFFGSGTQLSVL.

The genes are TRBV11-2 and TRBJ2-6, with D perhaps TRBD2 (6 bases). This CDR3 region has 16 residues. Germline V gene sequence: CDR1 SGHAT, CDR2 FQNNGV. Trimming removed 5 bases from V and 2 bases from J, with 13 bases in between. CDR3 protein: CASSPLGGTGANVLTF. The DNA of the CDR3 is TGTGCCAGCAGCCCCTTGGGCGGGACTGGGGCCAACGTCCTGACTTTC.